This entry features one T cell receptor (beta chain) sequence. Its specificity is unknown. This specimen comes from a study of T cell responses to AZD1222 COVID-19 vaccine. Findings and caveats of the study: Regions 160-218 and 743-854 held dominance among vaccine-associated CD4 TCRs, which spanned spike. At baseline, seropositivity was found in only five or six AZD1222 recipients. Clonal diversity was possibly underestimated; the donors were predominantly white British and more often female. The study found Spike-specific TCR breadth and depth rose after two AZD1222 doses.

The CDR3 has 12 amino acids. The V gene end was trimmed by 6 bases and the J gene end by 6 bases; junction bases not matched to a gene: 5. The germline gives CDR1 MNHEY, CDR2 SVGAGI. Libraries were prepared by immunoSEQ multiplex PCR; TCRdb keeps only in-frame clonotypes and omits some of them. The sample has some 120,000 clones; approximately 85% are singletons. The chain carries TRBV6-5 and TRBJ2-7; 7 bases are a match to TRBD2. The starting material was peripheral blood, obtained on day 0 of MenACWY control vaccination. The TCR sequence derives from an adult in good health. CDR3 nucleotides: TGTGCCAGCAGCTCCGGGACTACCGAGCAGTACTTC. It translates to CASSSGTTEQYF.